A single sample is the source of the 6 T cell receptor beta chains below, sequenced in a study of control samples from healthy donors and cancer patients. Using immunoSEQ multiplex PCR, the repertoire was profiled, and TCRdb retains in-frame clones only, with some absent. The sample lists about 190,000 clones; about nine tenths were seen once. The sequenced sample was blood. Source of these receptors: a man aged 30 to 45 in good health.

The chain joins TRBV3-1 (or the pseudogene TRBV3-2) to TRBJ2-1, with unresolved D. Germline V gives CDR1 LGHDT, CDR2 YNNKEL (reference sequence). CDR3 length: 12 residues. Trimming took off 3 bases at V and 8 bases at J, with 8 bases between the two ends. The CDR3 DNA is TGTGCCAGCAGCCAGTCGTCGTATGAGCAGTTCTTC. Encoded protein: CASSQSSYEQFF.

The chain carries TRBV10-1 and TRBJ2-7; possible D gene TRBD2, 5 bases. Germline lookup yields CDR1 WNHNN and CDR2 SYGVQD (reference sequence). V shed 0 bases and J shed 3 bases, with 12 bases lying between them. This CDR3 is 15 amino acids long. The CDR3 loop is CASSESLAANYEQYF. CDR3 nucleotides: TGCGCCAGCAGTGAGTCTCTAGCAGCCAACTACGAGCAGTACTTC.

The rearrangement uses TRBV19 and TRBJ1-4; 11 bases map to TRBD1. Germline V gene lookup returns CDR1 LNHDA and CDR2 SQIVND (reference sequence). V gave up 4 bases and J gave up 3 bases; unmatched junction bases: 4. The CDR3 totals 16 residues. In DNA, the CDR3 is TGTGCCAGTAGTACCGGACAGGGGGCGGCTAATGAAAAACTGTTTTTT. Amino acids: CASSTGQGAANEKLFF.

The chain is built from TRBV19 and TRBJ1-5, with a tentative D call TRBD1 (6 bases). Germline-derived CDR1 and CDR2 are LNHDA and SQIVND (reference sequence). The CDR3 is made up of 16 amino acids. V was trimmed by 7 bases and J by 0 bases, leaving 16 bases between them. The CDR3 DNA sequence: TGTGCCAGTAAGAGGACAGTATTATATAGCAATCAGCCCCAGCATTTT. Amino acids: CASKRTVLYSNQPQHF.

The V call is TRBV18, the J call TRBJ1-4; 9 bases are shared with TRBD1. In germline, CDR1 is KGHSH, CDR2 LQKENI. The CDR3 runs 18 residues. Trimming at V came to 2 bases and at J to 8 bases, leaving 15 bases not matched to a gene. In DNA form, the CDR3 reads TGTGCCAGCTCACCAACAGTTGCCGCGGGACAGGGAGGGGAAAAACTGTTTTTT. Encoded protein: CASSPTVAAGQGGEKLFF.

This clone was picked up a small number of times. The genes are TRBV18 and TRBJ1-2; 11 bases fit TRBD1. The CDR3 has 15 amino acids. The germline V gene has CDR1 KGHSH and CDR2 LQKENI. The trim removed 1 base at V and 6 bases at J, leaving 4 bases unmatched. The CDR3 DNA reads as TGTGCCAGCTCACCACGGGACAGGGGGGAGGATGGCTACACCTTC. Its protein is CASSPRDRGEDGYTF.